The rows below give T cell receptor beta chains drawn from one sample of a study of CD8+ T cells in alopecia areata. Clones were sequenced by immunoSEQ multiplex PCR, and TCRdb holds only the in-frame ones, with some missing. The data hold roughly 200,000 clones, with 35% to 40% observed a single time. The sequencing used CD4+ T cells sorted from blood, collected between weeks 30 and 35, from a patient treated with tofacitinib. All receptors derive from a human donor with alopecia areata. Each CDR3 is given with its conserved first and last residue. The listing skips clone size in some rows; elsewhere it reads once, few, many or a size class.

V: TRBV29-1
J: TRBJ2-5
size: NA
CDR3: CSVASGRVLGETQYF

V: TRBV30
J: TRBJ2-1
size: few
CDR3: CAWGGTGAYNEQFF

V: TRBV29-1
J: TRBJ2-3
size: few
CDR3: CSVGRGGRTDTQYF

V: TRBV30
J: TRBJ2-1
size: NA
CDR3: CAWSVLLAEHNEQFF

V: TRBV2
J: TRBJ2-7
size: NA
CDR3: CASSGTVSYEQYF

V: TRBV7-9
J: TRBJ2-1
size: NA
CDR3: CASSLDRTNEQFF

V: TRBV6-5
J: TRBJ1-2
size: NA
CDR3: CASSPQPHYGYTF

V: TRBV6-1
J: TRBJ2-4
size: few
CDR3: CASSEIERGIKNIQYF

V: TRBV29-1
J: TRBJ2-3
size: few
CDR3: CTISVLAGGQGDTQYF

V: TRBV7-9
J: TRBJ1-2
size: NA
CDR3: CASSLDGGRANYGYTF

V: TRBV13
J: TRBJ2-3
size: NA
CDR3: CASRRGTSPTDTQYF

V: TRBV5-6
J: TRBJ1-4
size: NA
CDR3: CASSLFVGGKEKLFF

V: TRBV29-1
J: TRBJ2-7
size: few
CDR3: CSAGQATYEQYF

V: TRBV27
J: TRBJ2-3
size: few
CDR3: CASRGRLSTDTQYF

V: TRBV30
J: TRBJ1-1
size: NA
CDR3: CAWSGHLNTEAFF

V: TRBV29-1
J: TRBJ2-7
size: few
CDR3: CSVARAHEQYF

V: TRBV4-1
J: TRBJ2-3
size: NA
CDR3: CASSQVGTLTDTQYF

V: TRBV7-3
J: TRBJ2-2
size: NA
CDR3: CASSIDPRSANTGELFF

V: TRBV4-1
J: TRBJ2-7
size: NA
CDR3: CASRHPGQGEEQYF

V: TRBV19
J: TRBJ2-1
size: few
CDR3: CASSNNYRSRNEQFF

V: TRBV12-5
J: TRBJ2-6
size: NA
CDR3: CASGVSGANVLTF

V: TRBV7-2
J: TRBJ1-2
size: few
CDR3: CASSLAWRAEPTF

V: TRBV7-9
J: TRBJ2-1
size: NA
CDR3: CASSLTSYNEQFF

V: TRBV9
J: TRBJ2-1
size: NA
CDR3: CAGGLAGGPPYNEQFF

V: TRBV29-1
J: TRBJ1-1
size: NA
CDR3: CSVGGRANTEAFF

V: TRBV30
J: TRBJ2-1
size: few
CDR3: CAWRAGQPVWEQFF

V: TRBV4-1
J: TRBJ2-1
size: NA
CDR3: CASSQERGVDEQFF

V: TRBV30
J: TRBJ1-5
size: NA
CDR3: CAWSPRTGLVPQHF

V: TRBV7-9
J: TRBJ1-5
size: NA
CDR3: CASSLTGGQPQHF

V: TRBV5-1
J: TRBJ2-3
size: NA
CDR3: CASSLAWQGRTDTQYF

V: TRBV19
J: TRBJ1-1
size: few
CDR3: CASSRLEGSNTEAFF

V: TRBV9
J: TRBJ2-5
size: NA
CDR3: CASSRPGPGETQYF

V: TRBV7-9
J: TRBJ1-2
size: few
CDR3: CASSLGIPNYGYTF

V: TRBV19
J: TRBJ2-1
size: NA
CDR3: CASSIGLAGEGEQFF

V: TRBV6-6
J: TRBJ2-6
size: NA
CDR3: CASSSRGRSGANVLTF

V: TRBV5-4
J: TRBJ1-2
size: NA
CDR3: CASSPTGQGAGGYTF

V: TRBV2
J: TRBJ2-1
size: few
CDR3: CASPGRGNGDEQFF

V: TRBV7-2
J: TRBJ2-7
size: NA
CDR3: CASSLGLGTPYEQYF

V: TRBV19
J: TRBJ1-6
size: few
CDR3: CASSSRARDYNSPLHF

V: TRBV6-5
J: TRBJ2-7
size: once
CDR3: CASSYTRQNYEQYF

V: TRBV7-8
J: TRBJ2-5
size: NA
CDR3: CASSVPTGQETQYF

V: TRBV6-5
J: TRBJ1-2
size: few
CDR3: CASRPGQGNYGYTF

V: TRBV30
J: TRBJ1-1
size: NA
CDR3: CAWRGQVFGEAFF

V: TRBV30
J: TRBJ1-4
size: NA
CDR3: CAWSARGLDEKLFF

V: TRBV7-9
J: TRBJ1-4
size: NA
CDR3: CASSPDSVINEKLFF

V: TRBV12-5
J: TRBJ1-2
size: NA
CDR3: CASGWTGQDIHYGYTF

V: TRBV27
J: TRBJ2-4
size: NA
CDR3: CASSLNGRAKNIQYF

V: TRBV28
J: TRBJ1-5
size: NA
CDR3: CASSLSQGGGSQPQHF

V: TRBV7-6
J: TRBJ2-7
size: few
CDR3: CASSLEPQGPYEQYF

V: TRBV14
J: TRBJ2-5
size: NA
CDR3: CASSPRRGETQYF

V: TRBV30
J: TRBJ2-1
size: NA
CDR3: CAWSRDKWDEQFF

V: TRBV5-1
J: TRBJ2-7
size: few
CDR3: CASSGGQMSSYEQYF

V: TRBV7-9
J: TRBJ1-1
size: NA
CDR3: CASSLDGGSTEAFF

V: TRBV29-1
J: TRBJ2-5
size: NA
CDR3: CSATGGAGAGEQYF

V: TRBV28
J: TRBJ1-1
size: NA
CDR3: CASSLPTKHGAFF

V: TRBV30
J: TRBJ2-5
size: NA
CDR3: CACQEGGETQYF

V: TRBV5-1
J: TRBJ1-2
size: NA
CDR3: CASKGQDGYTF

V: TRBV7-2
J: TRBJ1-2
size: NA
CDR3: CASSLSPQGASSNYGYTF

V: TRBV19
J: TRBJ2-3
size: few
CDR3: CASRSGQGKSDTQYF

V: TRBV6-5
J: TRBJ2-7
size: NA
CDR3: CASSIQGFVGEQYF